These 13 T cell receptor beta chains originate from one sample sequenced in a study of blood T cell repertoires in COVID-19 (TCRdb year 2020). Receptor amplification or capture employed the immunoSEQ multiplex PCR assay. Entries here come from immuneACCESS through TCRdb and include only in-frame sequences with V and J called. Some clones fail to appear in such tables; in the studies checked, an unresolved V gene covers under half of the shortfall, and the cause of the remainder is unknown. The sample records fewer than 200,000 clones, 80% to 90% of which are singletons. The ten largest clones capture about 9.7% of the sample. The sample taken for sequencing was peripheral blood. These receptors came from a man aged 45-65 years with active or convalescent COVID-19.

The chain has TRBV6-5 and TRBJ2-7; TRBD1 is a possible D gene (5 bases). With 6 bases removed from V and 2 bases from J, the gap between germline ends came to 11 bases. The CDR3 runs 13 residues. Germline CDR1 MNHEY, CDR2 SVGAGI. CDR3 sequence: CASSATETYEQYF. Here the CDR3 DNA reads TGTGCCAGCAGCGCGACAGAAACCTACGAGCAGTACTTC.

The rearrangement joins TRBV14 to TRBJ2-1, with D tentatively TRBD1 (7 bases). The CDR3 is 13 amino acids. Per the germline V gene, CDR1 is SGHDN and CDR2 is FVKESK. V lost 4 bases and J lost 8, with 12 bases in between. The CDR3 region has the DNA TGTGCCAGCAGCCTGGAGGGGGCCTATGAGCAGTTCTTC. Encoded protein: CASSLEGAYEQFF.

This clone was recorded a few times. The chain links TRBV5-6 to TRBJ2-1; 11 bases match TRBD1. V dropped 4 bases and J dropped 9; count of bases not matched to a gene: 9. CDR3 size: 15 residues. The germline CDR1 and CDR2 sequences are SGHDT and YYEEEE. CDR3 sequence (DNA): TGTGCCAGCAGCCTGGACAGGGGGCCCTTGGGTGAGCAGTTCTTC. This translates into CASSLDRGPLGEQFF. Together with reference TRBV5-6 and TRBJ2-1, the CDR3 gives the full variable domain: DAGVTQSPTHLIKTRGQQVTLRCSPKSGHDTVSWYQQALGQGPQFIFQYYEEEERQRGNFPDRFSGHQFPNYSSELNVNALLLGDSALYLCASSLDRGPLGEQFFGPGTRLTVL.

The chain couples TRBV11-2 to TRBJ1-3; D call uncertain. Germline CDR1 reads SGHAT; CDR2 reads FQNNGV. This CDR3 spans 16 amino acids. Trimming removed 0 bases from V and 1 base from J, with 10 bases in between. This chain's CDR3 is CASSLDGGSSGNTIYF. Here the CDR3 DNA reads TGTGCCAGCAGCTTAGACGGAGGGTCTTCTGGAAACACCATATATTTT.

This clone was counted once. V usage is TRBV6-5 and J usage is TRBJ2-1; a weak D match, TRBD1 (5 bases). The CDR3 loop spans 13 amino acids. Germline V CDR1 and CDR2: MNHEY, SVGAGI. Trimming took 7 bases from V and 10 from J, leaving 17 bases between them. In DNA form, the CDR3 reads TGTGCCAGCACGCCCTGGCAGGGCGAAGAGCAGTTCTTC. This codes for CASTPWQGEEQFF.

The rearrangement uses TRBV12-3 or TRBV12-4 and TRBJ2-7; D may be TRBD2 (5 bases). V lost 3 bases to trimming and J lost 2 bases, with 8 bases between them. The CDR3 covers 13 residues. Written as DNA, the CDR3 is TGTGCCAGCAGTTTGGAGGCCCCCTACGAGCAGTACTTC. Its translation is CASSLEAPYEQYF.

The chain uses TRBV11-2 and TRBJ2-1, with D perhaps matching TRBD2 (5 bases). Germline V gives CDR1 SGHAT, CDR2 FQNNGV. The V and J ends lost 6 bases and 9 bases respectively, with 12 bases between them. The CDR3 has 12 amino acids. The CDR3: CASRKLGVEQFF. CDR3 nucleotide sequence: TGTGCCAGCAGAAAACTAGGTGTTGAGCAGTTCTTC.

The rearrangement joins TRBV19 to TRBJ1-1; 7 nucleotides line up with TRBD1. CDR1 LNHDA and CDR2 SQIVND come from the germline V gene (reference sequence). This CDR3 contains 14 residues. J lost 4 bases, V lost 5 bases, and 7 bases had no gene match. For the CDR3, the DNA is TGTGCCAGTAGTCCCACAGGGGTGGTCACTGAAGCTTTCTTT. Amino acid sequence: CASSPTGVVTEAFF. Complete variable domain (other parts from reference TRBV19 and TRBJ1-1): DGGITQSPKYLFRKEGQNVTLSCEQNLNHDAMYWYRQDPGQGLRLIYYSQIVNDFQKGDIAEGYSVSREKKESFPLTVTSAQKNPTAFYLCASSPTGVVTEAFFGQGTRLTVV.

This clone showed up many times. The CDR3 bases are TGCGCCAGCAGTGAGTCGCAGGGGCCCCAGCATTTT. Its translation is CASSESQGPQHF. V gene TRBV10-2 combines with J gene TRBJ1-5; D is perhaps TRBD1 (5 bases). Germline lookup yields CDR1 WSHSY and CDR2 SAAADI. The V gene lost 0 bases and the J gene lost 9 bases, with 6 bases spanning the gap. This CDR3 contains 12 residues.

This sequence joins TRBV27 and TRBJ1-2; TRBD1 agrees at 8 bases. Germline CDR1 MNHEY, CDR2 SMNVEV (reference sequence). V dropped 6 bases and J dropped 6; count of bases not matched to a gene: 15. This CDR3 has 16 amino acids. CDR3 region: CASRRPWGLDRDGYTF. CDR3 sequence (DNA): TGTGCCAGCAGACGTCCGTGGGGGCTGGACAGGGATGGCTACACCTTC.

V gene TRBV19 combines with J gene TRBJ1-5; 8 bases fit TRBD1. The V gene end was trimmed by 5 bases and the J gene end by 6 bases; junction bases not matched to a gene: 12. The germline V gene has CDR1 LNHDA and CDR2 SQIVND (reference sequence). The CDR3 loop spans 16 amino acids. The CDR3, as DNA: TGTGCCAGTAGTGCCCAGTTTTCAGGGGGCGGTCAGCCCCAGCATTTT. Its protein is CASSAQFSGGGQPQHF.

This sequence joins TRBV11-2 and TRBJ1-1, with 10 nucleotides matching TRBD1. This CDR3 has 15 amino acids. Germline-derived CDR1 and CDR2 are SGHAT and FQNNGV. The trim removed 3 bases at V and 7 bases at J, leaving 8 bases unmatched. In DNA form, the CDR3 reads TGTGCCAGCAGCTTGAGACAGGGGGCAAATATTGAAGCTTTCTTT. It yields the protein CASSLRQGANIEAFF. The full variable domain, in which reference TRBV11-2 and TRBJ1-1 provide the parts outside the CDR3, is EAGVAQSPRYKIIEKRQSVAFWCNPISGHATLYWYQQILGQGPKLLIQFQNNGVVDDSQLPKDRFSAERLKGVDSTLKIQPAKLEDSAVYLCASSLRQGANIEAFFGQGTRLTVV.

The CDR3 reads CASSQTTQRAGGSTDTQYF. CDR3 DNA sequence: TGCGCCAGCAGCCAGACGACCCAGAGAGCGGGGGGTAGCACAGATACGCAGTATTTT. V is TRBV4-1 and J is TRBJ2-3; 9 bases agree with TRBD2. The CDR3 runs to 19 residues. The trim removed 3 bases at V and 0 bases at J, leaving 13 bases unmatched. Per germline, CDR1 MGHRA and CDR2 YSYEKL.